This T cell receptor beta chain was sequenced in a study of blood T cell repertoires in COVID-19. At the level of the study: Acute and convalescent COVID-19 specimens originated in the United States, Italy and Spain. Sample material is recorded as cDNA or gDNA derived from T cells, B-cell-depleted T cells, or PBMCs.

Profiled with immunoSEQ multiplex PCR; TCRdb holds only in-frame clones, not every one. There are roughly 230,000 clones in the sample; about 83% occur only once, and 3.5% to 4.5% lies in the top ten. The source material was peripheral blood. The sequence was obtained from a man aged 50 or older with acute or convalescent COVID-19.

For the CDR3, the DNA is TGTGCCAGCAGCTCTACATCCGGGACAGGTTTTCCCCCCCGAGAGACCCAGTACTTC. Protein sequence: CASSSTSGTGFPPRETQYF. The genes are TRBV7-9 and TRBJ2-5; 8 bases map to TRBD1. The CDR3 has 19 residues. The V segment lost 4 bases and the J segment 4 bases; nucleotides outside the gene matches: 20. In germline, CDR1 is SEHNR, CDR2 FQNEAQ (reference sequence).